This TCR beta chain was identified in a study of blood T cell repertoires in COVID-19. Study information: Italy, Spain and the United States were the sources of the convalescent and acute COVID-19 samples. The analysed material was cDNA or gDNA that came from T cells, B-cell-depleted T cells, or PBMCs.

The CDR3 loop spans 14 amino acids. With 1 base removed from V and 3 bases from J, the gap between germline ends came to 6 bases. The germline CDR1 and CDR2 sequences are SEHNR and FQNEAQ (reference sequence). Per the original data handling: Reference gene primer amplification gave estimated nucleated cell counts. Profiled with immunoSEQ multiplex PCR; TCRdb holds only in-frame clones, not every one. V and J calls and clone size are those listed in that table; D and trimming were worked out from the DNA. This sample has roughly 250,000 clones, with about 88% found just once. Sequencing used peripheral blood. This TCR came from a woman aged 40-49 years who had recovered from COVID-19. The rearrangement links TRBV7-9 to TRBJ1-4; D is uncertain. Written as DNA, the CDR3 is TGTGCCAGCAGCTTAGGGGCTTCTAATGAAAAACTGTTTTTT. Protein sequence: CASSLGASNEKLFF. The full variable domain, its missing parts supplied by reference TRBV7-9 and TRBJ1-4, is DTGVSQNPRHKITKRGQNVTFRCDPISEHNRLYWYRQTLGQGPEFLTYFQNEAQLEKSRLLSDRFSAERPKGSFSTLEIQRTEQGDSAMYLCASSLGASNEKLFFGSGTQLSVL.